This T cell receptor (beta chain) was retrieved from a study of blood T cell repertoires in COVID-19. Study-level background: COVID-19 samples from acute and convalescent phases originated in the United States, Italy and Spain.

Authors' analysis steps: Estimation of nucleated cell counts was performed using reference gene primer amplification. Assay: immunoSEQ multiplex PCR; the TCRdb copy retains only in-frame clones and omits some. The V and J calls and clone size are taken from that table; D and trimming were inferred from the DNA. The sample yields 200,000 to 250,000 clones, about 84% seen once. Germline CDR1 is SGHTA and CDR2 is FQGTGA. This CDR3 has 14 amino acids. Trimming at V came to 6 bases and at J to 2 bases, leaving 3 bases not matched to a gene. Participants, 18 to 89 years old, spanned more than 20 US areas. Grouping used clinical history reported by participants in a survey and questionnaire.

V gene TRBV7-3 combines with J gene TRBJ2-2, with 7 bases lining up with TRBD1. The clonotype comes from a man in his sixties who had recovered from COVID-19. The specimen sequenced was PBMCs or T cells enriched from blood (not recorded which). CDR3 residues: CASRRQGNTGELFF. The CDR3 DNA is TGTGCCAGCAGACGACAGGGAAACACCGGGGAGCTGTTTTTT.